This TCR beta chain comes out of a study of CD4 and CD8 cells across lung adenocarcinoma regions. The CDR3 sequence is 16 residues long. The germline V gene encodes CDR1 MNHEY and CDR2 SVGAGI. V lost 2 bases, J lost 2 bases, and 13 bases lay in between. TCRdb redid the calling of the PCR reads with MiXCR, one entry per CDR3 protein. The sample carries under 8,000 distinct CDR3 sequences, roughly half recorded once. Donors had localized lung adenocarcinoma, a non-small cell lung cancer. The chain recombines TRBV6-5 with TRBJ1-5; D possibly corresponds to TRBD1 (5 bases). The source is a male donor with lung adenocarcinoma. The CD4 and CD8 labels of this study may be unreliable. The sequenced sample was CD8+ T cells from the center of a lung tumor. Written as DNA, the CDR3 is TGTGCCAGCAGTTACGGGGGTTGGGAAGGCAATCAGCCCCAGCATTTT. Encoded protein: CASSYGGWEGNQPQHF.